This T cell receptor (beta chain) originates from a study of T cell responses to AZD1222 COVID-19 vaccine. After removal of 10 bases from V and 7 bases from J, the junction contained 6 bases not matched to a gene. Germline CDR1 reads MNHEY; CDR2 reads SVGAGI. The CDR3 runs to 11 residues. The assay was immunoSEQ multiplex PCR, and TCRdb's table has in-frame clones only and misses some. The sample has more than 45,000 clones, roughly 84% seen once. This TCR was recovered from an adult in good health. Sequencing was performed on peripheral blood, taken on day 0 of AZD1222 vaccination. The V and J genes are TRBV6-5 and TRBJ2-5; 7 bases agree with TRBD1. CDR3 DNA: TGTGCCATCCGGACAGGCGGGACCCAGTACTTC. Translated: CAIRTGGTQYF.